Described below is a single TCR beta chain sequence and its context. This entry is derived from a study of blood T cell repertoires in COVID-19. The protocol was immunoSEQ multiplex PCR, while the TCRdb copy is restricted to in-frame clones and leaves out a portion. The table lists roughly 240,000 clones, roughly 86% of them singletons. The sequenced material came from peripheral blood. The sequence was collected from a man between 18 and 35 years old with active or convalescent COVID-19.

The CDR3 DNA sequence: TGTGCCAGCAGGAGACAGGGGGCGGGTCAGCCCCAGCATTTT. Amino acids: CASRRQGAGQPQHF. The chain couples TRBV6-5 to TRBJ1-5, with 10 nucleotides matching TRBD1. CDR1 and CDR2 (germline): MNHEY, SVGAGI. Trimming at V came to 6 bases and at J to 6 bases, leaving 5 bases not matched to a gene. This CDR3 is 14 amino acids long.